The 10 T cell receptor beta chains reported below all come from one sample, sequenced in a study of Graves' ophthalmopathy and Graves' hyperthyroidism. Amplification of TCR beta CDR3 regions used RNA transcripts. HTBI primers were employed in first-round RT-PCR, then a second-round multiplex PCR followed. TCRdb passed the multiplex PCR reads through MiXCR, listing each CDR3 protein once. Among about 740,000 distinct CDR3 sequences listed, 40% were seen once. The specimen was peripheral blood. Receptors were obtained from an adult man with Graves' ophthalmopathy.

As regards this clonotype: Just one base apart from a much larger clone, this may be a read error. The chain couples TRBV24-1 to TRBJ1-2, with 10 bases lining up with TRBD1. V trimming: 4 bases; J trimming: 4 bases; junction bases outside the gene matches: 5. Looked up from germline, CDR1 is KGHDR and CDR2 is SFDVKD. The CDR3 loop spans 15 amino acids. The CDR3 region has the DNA TGTGCCACCAGTGACCGACAGGGGGCTGGCTATGGCTACACCTTC. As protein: CATSDRQGAGYGYTF.

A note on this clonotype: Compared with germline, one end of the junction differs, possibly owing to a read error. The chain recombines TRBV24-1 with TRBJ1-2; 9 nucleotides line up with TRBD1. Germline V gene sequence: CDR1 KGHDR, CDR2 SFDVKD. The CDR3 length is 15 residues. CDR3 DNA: TGTGCCAGCAGTGCCCCGGGACAGGGTGTGGATGGCTACACCTTC. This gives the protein CASSAPGQGVDGYTF.

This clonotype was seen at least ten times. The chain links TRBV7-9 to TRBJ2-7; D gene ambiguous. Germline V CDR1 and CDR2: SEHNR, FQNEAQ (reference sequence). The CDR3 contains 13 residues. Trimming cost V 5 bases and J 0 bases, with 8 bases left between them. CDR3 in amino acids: CASSPSTSYEQYF. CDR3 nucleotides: TGTGCCAGCAGCCCCTCGACCTCCTACGAGCAGTACTTC.

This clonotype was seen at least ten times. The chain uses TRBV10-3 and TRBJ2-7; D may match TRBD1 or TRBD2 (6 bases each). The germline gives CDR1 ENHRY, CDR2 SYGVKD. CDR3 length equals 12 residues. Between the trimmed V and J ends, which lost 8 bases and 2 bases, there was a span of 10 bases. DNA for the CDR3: TGTGCCATCGGAGGGGGAACCTACGAGCAGTACTTC. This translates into CAIGGGTYEQYF.

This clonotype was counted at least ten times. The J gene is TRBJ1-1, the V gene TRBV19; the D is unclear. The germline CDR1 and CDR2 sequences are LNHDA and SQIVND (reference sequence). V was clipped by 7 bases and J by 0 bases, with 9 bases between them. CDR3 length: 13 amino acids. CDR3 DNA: TGTGCCAGTAACTTCCGCATGAACACTGAAGCTTTCTTT. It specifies CASNFRMNTEAFF.

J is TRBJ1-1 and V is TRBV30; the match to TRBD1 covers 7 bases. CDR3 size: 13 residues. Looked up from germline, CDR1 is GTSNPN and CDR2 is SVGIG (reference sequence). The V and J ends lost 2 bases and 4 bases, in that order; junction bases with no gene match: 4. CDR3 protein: CAWSTRDSTEAFF. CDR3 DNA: TGTGCCTGGAGTACCCGGGACAGCACTGAAGCTTTCTTT.

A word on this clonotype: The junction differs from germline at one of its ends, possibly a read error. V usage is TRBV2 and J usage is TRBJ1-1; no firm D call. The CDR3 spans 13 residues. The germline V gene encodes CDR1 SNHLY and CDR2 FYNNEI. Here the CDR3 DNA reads TGTGCCAACAGTCCCTTATCGGGAACTGAAGCTTTCTTT. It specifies CANSPLSGTEAFF.

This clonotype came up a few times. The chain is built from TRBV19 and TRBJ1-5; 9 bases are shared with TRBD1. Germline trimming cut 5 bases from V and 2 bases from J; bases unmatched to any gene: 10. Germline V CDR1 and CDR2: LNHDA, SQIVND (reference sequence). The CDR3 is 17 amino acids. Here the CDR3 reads CASSPTTGGRGNQPQHF. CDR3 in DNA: TGTGCCAGTAGTCCAACTACAGGGGGCAGGGGCAATCAGCCCCAGCATTTT. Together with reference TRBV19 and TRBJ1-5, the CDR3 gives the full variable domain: DGGITQSPKYLFRKEGQNVTLSCEQNLNHDAMYWYRQDPGQGLRLIYYSQIVNDFQKGDIAEGYSVSREKKESFPLTVTSAQKNPTAFYLCASSPTTGGRGNQPQHFGDGTRLSIL.

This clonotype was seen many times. The DNA for the CDR3 is TGTGCCAGCAATGGTCGGGACAGGGGCTCCTATAATTCACCCCTCCACTTT. It yields the protein CASNGRDRGSYNSPLHF. This chain uses TRBV2 with TRBJ1-6, with TRBD1 matching 10 bases. V gave up 7 bases and J gave up 0 bases; unmatched junction bases: 6. From germline, CDR1 is SNHLY and CDR2 FYNNEI. The CDR3 totals 17 residues.

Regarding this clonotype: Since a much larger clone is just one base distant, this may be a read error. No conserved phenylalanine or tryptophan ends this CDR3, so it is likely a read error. CDR3 nucleotide sequence: TGTGCCAGCAGCGCCACGACAGGGGCCGGGGCTTTCCTT. This codes for CASSATTGAGAFL. This chain links TRBV7-2 with TRBJ1-1; 8 bases map to TRBD1. The CDR3 is 13 amino acids. The V gene end was trimmed by 5 bases and the J gene end by 11 bases; junction bases not matched to a gene: 10. Germline V gene sequence: CDR1 SGHTA, CDR2 FQGNSA.